Listed below are T cell receptor beta chains from one sample, sequenced in a study of blood T cell repertoires in COVID-19. The protocol was immunoSEQ multiplex PCR, while the TCRdb copy is restricted to in-frame clones and leaves out a portion. The sample lists some 80,000 clones, about nine tenths occurring once. Source material: peripheral blood. These receptors were taken from a woman aged 80 or over with acute or convalescent COVID-19. Both conserved end residues are part of each CDR3. Fields, in order: CDR3 length, V gene, J gene, D gene, clone size, CDR3 DNA, CDR3 protein. D genes are given only for firm matches. Clone sizes are given selectively: once, few, many, or a class where the clone is expanded.

15	TRBV19	TRBJ1-5	-	-	TGTGCCAGTAGTATACAGGGCTATAGCAATCAGCCCCAGCATTTT	CASSIQGYSNQPQHF
14	TRBV27	TRBJ2-7	TRBD1	-	TGTGCCAGCAGGCACCCGGGACAGGGGTACGAGCAGTACTTC	CASRHPGQGYEQYF
13	TRBV28	TRBJ1-1	-	-	TGTGCCAGCACCCTCGTGAGGCCCAGTGAAGCTTTCTTT	CASTLVRPSEAFF
13	TRBV6-5	TRBJ2-7	TRBD1	-	TGTGCCAGCAGTAAGGACAGGGGCTACGAGCAGTACTTC	CASSKDRGYEQYF
15	TRBV11-2	TRBJ1-1	-	-	TGTGCCAGCAGCTTAGTACGGGGCGGCAGGGACTTTGCTTTCTTT	CASSLVRGGRDFAFF
15	TRBV28	TRBJ1-4	TRBD1	few	TGTGCCAGCAGTCCCCCAGGGGGCGCAAGGGAAAAACTGTTTTTT	CASSPPGGAREKLFF
17	TRBV27	TRBJ2-6	TRBD1	-	TGTGCCAGCAGCAGGGACAGGGGGATATCTGGGGCCAACGTCCTGACTTTC	CASSRDRGISGANVLTF
13	TRBV9	TRBJ1-1	TRBD1	-	TGTGCCAGCAGCGCCATAGGACAGGGCGAAGCTTTCTTT	CASSAIGQGEAFF
11	TRBV6-5	TRBJ1-1	-	-	TGTGCCAGCAGTTATTACGGGGAAGCTTTCTTT	CASSYYGEAFF
14	TRBV6-5	TRBJ2-2	-	-	TGTGCCAGCAGGTTAACGGGGAACACCGGGGAGCTGTTTTTT	CASRLTGNTGELFF
14	TRBV4-2	TRBJ2-3	-	once	TGTGCCAGCAGCCAAGGGGCGACCACAGATACGCAGTATTTT	CASSQGATTDTQYF
13	TRBV18	TRBJ2-1	-	-	TGTGCCAGCTCATCTGGGACTTCCAATGAGCAGTTCTTC	CASSSGTSNEQFF
16	TRBV9	TRBJ2-5	-	-	TGTGCCAGCAGCGTAGGGGCGGGGGCCTCTGGAGAGACCCAGTACTTC	CASSVGAGASGETQYF
15	TRBV7-9	TRBJ1-4	-	-	TGTGCCAGCACCGGCGGTTGGGCAACTAATGAAAAACTGTTTTTT	CASTGGWATNEKLFF
15	TRBV5-1	TRBJ2-5	-	-	TGCGCCAGCAGCGACTCCGGGACAAGCCAAGAGACCCAGTACTTC	CASSDSGTSQETQYF
14	TRBV28	TRBJ2-5	-	-	TGTGCCAGCAGTTTATGGCAGGCGAAAGAGACCCAGTACTTC	CASSLWQAKETQYF
13	TRBV19	TRBJ2-1	-	-	TGTGCCAGTAGTAGCCCTAACTACAATGAGCAGTTCTTC	CASSSPNYNEQFF
14	TRBV19	TRBJ2-2	TRBD1	once	TGTGCCAGTAACGACAGGGAGAACACCGGGGAGCTGTTTTTT	CASNDRENTGELFF
17	TRBV10-3	TRBJ1-2	TRBD1	-	TGTGCCATCAGTGGGTCCAGGACAGGGGGTAAGGGGAGTGGCTACACCTTC	CAISGSRTGGKGSGYTF
15	TRBV5-1	TRBJ2-7	TRBD1	-	TGCGCCAGCAGCCCACAGGGGGCGCATGGGTACGAGCAGTACTTC	CASSPQGAHGYEQYF
14	TRBV19	TRBJ1-2	TRBD1	-	TGTGCCAGTAGTATAGCGGGACAGGGTGGCGGCTACACCTTC	CASSIAGQGGGYTF
15	TRBV2	TRBJ1-1	-	-	TGTGCCAGCAGTGAAGCGCTCTGGAGGGCCACTGAAGCTTTCTTT	CASSEALWRATEAFF
15	TRBV6-2/TRBV6-3	TRBJ1-2	-	-	TGTGCCAGCAGTATCCCAGACAGGAAAAACTATGGCTACACCTTC	CASSIPDRKNYGYTF
12	TRBV2	TRBJ1-4	-	-	TGTGCCAGCAGCCAGGGTGTGGAAAAACTGTTTTTT	CASSQGVEKLFF
13	TRBV29-1	TRBJ2-3	-	-	TGCAGCGAAACCCTCACCGGAGGAGATACGCAGTATTTT	CSETLTGGDTQYF
14	TRBV5-6	TRBJ1-4	-	-	TGTGCCAGCAGCTTTTGGGGGACTTCTGAAAAACTGTTTTTT	CASSFWGTSEKLFF